What follows are 31 T cell receptor beta chains derived from one specimen sequenced in a study of cytomegalovirus exposure and HLA in healthy donors. It was with 60 Vbeta and 13 Jbeta primers that the PCR ran. Repertoires were generated with immunoSEQ multiplex PCR, while TCRdb's copy carries only in-frame clones and drops some. Here the sample spans some 180,000 clones, over 75% being singletons. The sequenced sample was PBMCs. The receptors come from a woman younger than 45 in good health and CMV-seronegative.

The chain uses TRBV5-1 and TRBJ1-1; the D is unclear. This CDR3 spans 13 amino acids. The germline CDR1 and CDR2 sequences are SGHRS and YFSETQ. V lost 7 bases and J 0 bases, leaving 10 bases between the germline ends. The CDR3 sequence is CASSYRVNTEAFF. The CDR3 bases are TGCGCCAGCTCTTACCGGGTGAACACTGAAGCTTTCTTT.

Turning to this clone: Other DNA sequences of this sample code for an identical CDR3. The chain uses TRBV7-3 and TRBJ2-3; D remains unclear. CDR3 length: 13 amino acids. CDR1 is SGHTA, CDR2 FQGTGA, per germline. The V end lost 2 bases, the J end lost 3 bases, and 6 bases lay between the germline ends. CDR3 bases: TGTGCCAGCAGCTTAGGCGGTACAGATACGCAGTATTTT. This encodes CASSLGGTDTQYF.

The genes are TRBV7-8 and TRBJ2-7, with D perhaps TRBD1 (6 bases). Germline V gene data show CDR1 as SGHVS and CDR2 as FQNEAQ. The CDR3 has 16 residues. The V end was cut by 5 bases, the J end by 4 bases, with 21 bases between. CDR3 protein: CASSPKINRVLYEQYF. The CDR3 region has the DNA TGTGCCAGCAGCCCCAAGATAAACAGGGTATTGTACGAGCAGTACTTC.

The chain is built from TRBV13 and TRBJ1-1; 9 bases fit TRBD1. The CDR3 consists of 17 residues. Germline V gene lookup returns CDR1 PRHDT and CDR2 FYEKMQ (reference sequence). J lost 4 bases, V lost 5 bases, and 14 bases had no gene match. The CDR3 region has the DNA TGTGCCAGCAGCCCAAGACAGGGGGTAAAAGGGAGCACTGAAGCTTTCTTT. Protein: CASSPRQGVKGSTEAFF.

The chain carries TRBV5-8 and TRBJ2-3; D is ambiguous. The length of the CDR3 is 13 residues. Trimming took off 8 bases at V and 6 bases at J, with 16 bases between the two ends. Germline V gene sequence: CDR1 SGHTS, CDR2 YDEGEE. CDR3 sequence reads: CARITPFGDTQYF. The CDR3 coding sequence is TGTGCCAGGATCACTCCTTTCGGGGATACGCAGTATTTT.

The V and J genes are TRBV30 and TRBJ1-3, with D hard to call. Trimming removed 3 bases at V and 0 bases at J, with 15 bases between. Germline V gene data show CDR1 as GTSNPN and CDR2 as SVGIG (reference sequence). The CDR3 runs 16 residues. CDR3: CAWSVLPGGSGNTIYF. The CDR3, as DNA: TGTGCCTGGAGCGTATTACCGGGAGGCTCTGGAAACACCATATATTTT.

This clone has just a few counts. The V call is TRBV6-6, the J call TRBJ2-6; tentative D call: TRBD1 (6 bases). From germline, CDR1 is MNHNY and CDR2 SVGAGI (reference sequence). This CDR3 has 15 residues. V lost 5 bases, J lost 4 bases, and 12 bases lay in between. CDR3 in amino acids: CASSPTGLGANVLTF. CDR3 in DNA: TGTGCCAGCAGTCCCACAGGGTTGGGGGCCAACGTCCTGACTTTC.

The chain links TRBV9 to TRBJ2-2; D perhaps matches TRBD2 (5 bases). This CDR3 has 12 amino acids. Trimming stripped 3 bases from V and 6 bases from J, with 6 bases between. In germline, CDR1 is SGDLS, CDR2 YYNGEE. The CDR3 nucleotides are TGTGCCAGCAGCGGGGGAGCCGGGGAGCTGTTTTTT. This sequence encodes CASSGGAGELFF. The variable domain in full, completed from reference TRBV9 and TRBJ2-2, reads DSGVTQTPKHLITATGQRVTLRCSPRSGDLSVYWYQQSLDQGLQFLIQYYNGEERAKGNILERFSAQQFPDLHSELNLSSLELGDSALYFCASSGGAGELFFGEGSRLTVL.

Worth noting for this clone: At one end the junction does not follow the germline gene, possibly because of a read error. Other DNA sequences of this sample code for an identical CDR3. CDR3 loop: CASSYWTGEEQYF. For the CDR3, the DNA is TGTGCCAGCAGCTACTGGACAGGGGAAGAGCAGTACTTC. V is TRBV6-5 and J is TRBJ2-7; 9 bases match TRBD1. Germline V CDR1 and CDR2: MNHEY, SVGAGI. The CDR3 totals 13 residues.

A word on this clone: At one end, the junction sequence differs from germline, possibly due to a read error. V and J are TRBV7-7 and TRBJ1-5; TRBD1 might be the D (6 bases). This CDR3 has 14 residues. Germline V gives CDR1 SSHAT, CDR2 FNYEAQ (reference sequence). The CDR3 nucleotides read TGTGCTAGCAGCTTCCGGCAGGGGTTCCAGCCCCAGCATTTT. Translation: CASSFRQGFQPQHF. The variable domain in full, with the rest retrieved from reference TRBV7-7 and TRBJ1-5, is GAGVSQSPRYKVTKRGQDVTLRCDPISSHATLYWYQQALGQGPEFLTYFNYEAQPDKSGLPSDRFSAERPEGSISTLTIQRTEQRDSAMYRCASSFRQGFQPQHFGDGTRLSIL.

The chain recombines TRBV11-2 with TRBJ1-1; D is uncertain. The CDR3 consists of 13 residues. The V end lost 3 bases, the J end lost 1 base, and 6 bases lay between the germline ends. Germline lookup yields CDR1 SGHAT and CDR2 FQNNGV. The CDR3 region has the DNA TGTGCCAGCAGCTTGTATAGGAACACTGAAGCTTTCTTT. Protein product: CASSLYRNTEAFF.

This chain's CDR3 is CASSFDRAGGGSRETQYF. The CDR3 DNA reads TGTGCCAGCAGCTTCGACCGAGCGGGGGGGGGATCCCGTGAGACCCAGTACTTC. The rearrangement uses TRBV7-8 and TRBJ2-5; 10 bases fit TRBD2. J was trimmed by 5 bases and V by 3 bases; bases with no gene match: 15. The CDR3 runs 18 residues. Germline CDR1 and CDR2: SGHVS and FQNEAQ.

This rearrangement joins TRBV7-2 to TRBJ2-7; a possible D gene is TRBD2 (6 bases). The CDR3 runs 13 residues. Deletions cut 4 bases from V and 3 bases from J, with 10 bases between. CDR1 is SGHTA, CDR2 FQGNSA, per germline. The CDR3 nucleotides read TGTGCCAGCAGCTCCGTGGGGGGCTACGAGCAGTACTTC. It specifies CASSSVGGYEQYF.

V and J are TRBV9 and TRBJ2-2; weak D call: TRBD2 (7 bases). The CDR3 covers 17 residues. The germline V gene has CDR1 SGDLS and CDR2 YYNGEE. Trimming removed 0 bases at V and 1 base at J, with 13 bases between. The CDR3 loop is CASSVDGGGRNTGELFF. Written as DNA, the CDR3 is TGTGCCAGCAGCGTAGATGGGGGGGGGCGGAACACCGGGGAGCTGTTTTTT.

This clone was seen only a few times. V usage is TRBV5-1 and J usage is TRBJ2-1, with 7 bases fitting TRBD2. The CDR3 contains 17 residues. Germline trimming cut 4 bases from V and 6 bases from J; bases unmatched to any gene: 16. Germline lookup yields CDR1 SGHRS and CDR2 YFSETQ. The DNA of the CDR3 is TGCGCCAGCAGCACGCCTTCCCGGACTAGATTTATCAATGAGCAGTTCTTC. It is translated as CASSTPSRTRFINEQFF.

Written as DNA, the CDR3 is TGTGCCAGCAGCATCGCTAGCGGGGGTCGGGAGACCCAGTACTTC. Its protein is CASSIASGGRETQYF. V gene TRBV7-9 combines with J gene TRBJ2-5; 10 nucleotides match TRBD2. V dropped 5 bases and J dropped 5; count of bases not matched to a gene: 8. This CDR3 contains 15 residues. Per the germline V gene, CDR1 is SEHNR and CDR2 is FQNEAQ (reference sequence).

V and J are TRBV6-1 and TRBJ1-1; D is possibly TRBD1 (6 bases). CDR3 length equals 14 residues. The V and J ends lost 0 bases and 5 bases respectively, with 10 bases between them. Per the germline V gene, CDR1 is MNHNS and CDR2 is SASEGT. The CDR3 DNA follows: TGTGCCAGCAGTGAAGCTAGGGGGAGTACTGAAGCTTTCTTT. This sequence encodes CASSEARGSTEAFF.

The genes are TRBV29-1 and TRBJ2-7; weak D call: TRBD2 (5 bases). CDR3 length: 16 amino acids. Germline values: CDR1 SQVTM, CDR2 ANQGSEA. V was pared by 6 bases and J by 2 bases, with 23 bases between. The CDR3 DNA follows: TGCAGCGTCGAGGGTATTGGCTACGATAAACCCTACGAGCAGTACTTC. Its protein product is CSVEGIGYDKPYEQYF.

V gene TRBV5-6 combines with J gene TRBJ1-2; 9 nucleotides align to TRBD1. The ends lost 3 bases at V and 1 base at J; junction bases unmatched: 7. This CDR3 is built from 16 residues. Germline V gives CDR1 SGHDT, CDR2 YYEEEE. CDR3 region: CASSSRTGEDNYGYTF. CDR3 DNA: TGTGCCAGCAGCTCGAGGACAGGGGAAGATAACTATGGCTACACCTTC.

The V and J genes are TRBV19 and TRBJ1-2; 7 positions match TRBD1. Per germline, CDR1 LNHDA and CDR2 SQIVND (reference sequence). The CDR3 extends over 16 amino acids. V trimming: 4 bases; J trimming: 2 bases; junction bases outside the gene matches: 10. The DNA of the CDR3 is TGTGCCAGTAGTACCCCCGGGACAGCCGTCAACTATGGCTACACCTTC. Protein product: CASSTPGTAVNYGYTF.

This clone was seen just once. The rearrangement links TRBV10-3 to TRBJ1-2, with D maybe TRBD1 (5 bases). Germline assignment: CDR1 ENHRY and CDR2 SYGVKD. The V end lost 0 bases, the J end lost 5 bases, and 7 bases lay between the germline ends. The CDR3 runs to 13 residues. CDR3 DNA sequence: TGTGCCATCAGTGAGTCGACAGAATATGGCTACACCTTC. Its protein product is CAISESTEYGYTF.

The chain is built from TRBV29-1 and TRBJ2-3; possibly TRBD2 for D (5 bases). Per the germline V gene, CDR1 is SQVTM and CDR2 is ANQGSEA. V was shortened by 6 bases and J by 5 bases, with 9 bases between the two germline ends. CDR3 length: 11 residues. In nucleotides, the CDR3 is TGCAGCGTCCGCGGGCGAGATACGCAGTATTTT. Translated, it gives CSVRGRDTQYF.

This clone was observed a handful of times. V usage is TRBV19 and J usage is TRBJ1-2, with a tentative D call TRBD1 (6 bases). The CDR3 is 15 residues long. V lost 7 bases and J lost 2, with 17 bases in between. From germline, CDR1 is LNHDA and CDR2 SQIVND (reference sequence). CDR3 sequence: CASTPVDRLNYGYTF. CDR3 in DNA: TGTGCCAGTACCCCCGTGGACAGATTAAACTATGGCTACACCTTC.

The sample holds one count of this clone. The rearrangement uses TRBV14 and TRBJ1-1; maybe TRBD1 (6 bases). Germline V gene sequence: CDR1 SGHDN, CDR2 FVKESK. The CDR3 has 15 amino acids. V gave up 0 bases and J gave up 5 bases, with 13 bases separating them. The DNA of the CDR3 is TGTGCCAGCAGCCAAGACCCCGGGACAATTACTGAAGCTTTCTTT. Encoded protein: CASSQDPGTITEAFF.

The chain employs TRBV7-9 and TRBJ2-1; 7 nucleotides match TRBD2. V was pared by 5 bases and J by 3 bases, with 13 bases of the junction left unmatched. The V gene's germline CDR1 is SEHNR and CDR2 FQNEAQ (reference sequence). CDR3 size: 17 residues. CDR3 in amino acids: CASSVVGTGGIYNEQFF. CDR3 bases: TGTGCCAGCAGCGTCGTGGGGACGGGGGGAATCTACAATGAGCAGTTCTTC. Drawing the rest from reference TRBV7-9 and TRBJ2-1, the complete variable domain is DTGVSQNPRHKITKRGQNVTFRCDPISEHNRLYWYRQTLGQGPEFLTYFQNEAQLEKSRLLSDRFSAERPKGSFSTLEIQRTEQGDSAMYLCASSVVGTGGIYNEQFFGPGTRLTVL.

This clone was recorded only once. The V call is TRBV30, the J call TRBJ1-1; D may be TRBD1 (6 bases). The ends were cut back, 2 bases at V and 3 bases at J, with 10 bases in the middle. The CDR3 totals 13 residues. Per germline, CDR1 GTSNPN and CDR2 SVGIG (reference sequence). CDR3 coding DNA: TGTGCCTGGAGTACAGGGTTTGACACTGAAGCTTTCTTT. Protein sequence: CAWSTGFDTEAFF.

The gene calls are TRBV29-1 and TRBJ1-1; D is perhaps TRBD1 (5 bases). CDR1 is SQVTM, CDR2 ANQGSEA, per germline. The V gene lost 5 bases and the J gene lost 1 base, with 8 bases spanning the gap. This CDR3 has 12 residues. The CDR3 region has the DNA TGCAGCGTTTGGGGCACGAACACTGAAGCTTTCTTT. It encodes CSVWGTNTEAFF.

This clone was observed a handful of times. This chain links TRBV7-3 with TRBJ1-3; D not resolved. The ends were cut back, 3 bases at V and 3 bases at J, with 6 bases in the middle. This CDR3 spans 13 amino acids. The germline V gene encodes CDR1 SGHTA and CDR2 FQGTGA. The CDR3 protein is CASSLGLGNTIYF. In DNA form, the CDR3 reads TGTGCCAGCAGCTTGGGCCTTGGAAACACCATATATTTT.

V usage is TRBV5-1 and J usage is TRBJ2-5, with TRBD2 matching 8 bases. CDR1 and CDR2 from the germline V gene are SGHRS and YFSETQ. This CDR3 is built from 14 residues. Trimming cost V 2 bases and J 5 bases; bases outside gene matches: 5. The CDR3, as DNA: TGCGCCAGCAGCTTCCGGGGGGGGTCGGAGACCCAGTACTTC. It encodes CASSFRGGSETQYF.

The chain combines TRBV11-2 with TRBJ1-4; 9 bases match TRBD1. Germline V gene lookup returns CDR1 SGHAT and CDR2 FQNNGV. This CDR3 contains 14 residues. The junction had 5 bases not matched to a gene; V was cut back by 5 bases and J by 7 bases. Here the CDR3 reads CASSRGQGFEKLFF. The CDR3 nucleotides read TGTGCCAGCAGCCGGGGACAGGGTTTTGAAAAACTGTTTTTT.

The chain uses TRBV5-6 and TRBJ2-7, with 11 positions matching TRBD1. Germline CDR1 SGHDT, CDR2 YYEEEE. This CDR3 is built from 15 residues. After removal of 4 bases from V and 5 bases from J, the junction contained 8 bases not matched to a gene. The CDR3 bases are TGTGCCAGCAGCCCACCGGGGACAGGGGGGCACGAGCAGTACTTC. Amino acids: CASSPPGTGGHEQYF. Full variable domain (outside the CDR3, taken from reference TRBV5-6 and TRBJ2-7): DAGVTQSPTHLIKTRGQQVTLRCSPKSGHDTVSWYQQALGQGPQFIFQYYEEEERQRGNFPDRFSGHQFPNYSSELNVNALLLGDSALYLCASSPPGTGGHEQYFGPGTRLTVT.